Below, 13 T cell receptor beta chains from the same sample are listed, as sequenced in a study of tumor and adjacent non-tumor tissue in lung cancer. RNA was extracted from bulk tissue without any cell sorting. Three rounds of nested PCR, following a modified ARM-PCR protocol, produced the TCRbeta library. TCRdb ran MiXCR on the multiplex PCR reads and lists one entry per CDR3 protein. The data hold about 93,000 distinct CDR3 sequences, with approximately 70% observed a single time. Sequencing input: lung tumor tissue. The receptor source for this set is a man aged 55 to 69 with non-small cell lung cancer.

A remark on this clonotype: A read error may account for a junction end that differs from germline. This chain joins TRBV10-3 and TRBJ2-2, with 10 bases aligning to TRBD1. Germline-derived CDR1 and CDR2 are ENHRY and SYGVKD. The CDR3 spans 15 residues. Written as DNA, the CDR3 is TGTGCCACCAGCCAGACAGGGGGCAACACCGGGGGGCTGTTTTTT. Protein: CATSQTGGNTGGLFF.

In its sample, this clonotype was seen many times. This chain links TRBV12-3 or TRBV12-4 with TRBJ2-3; D gene ambiguous. This CDR3 has 11 residues. Trimming pared 7 bases from V and 4 bases from J, leaving 6 bases between. Here the CDR3 reads CASTKADTQYF. The CDR3 nucleotides are TGTGCCAGCACCAAAGCAGATACGCAGTATTTT.

This clonotype appeared many times. The chain combines TRBV4-2 with TRBJ2-1, with no clear D. The CDR3 spans 16 residues. The V and J ends lost 3 bases and 4 bases respectively, with 16 bases between them. Germline V gene lookup returns CDR1 LGHNA and CDR2 YNFKEQ. The DNA of the CDR3 is TGTGCCAGCAGCCAGAACCCGGACCGTATTTACAATGAGCAGTTCTTC. This translates into CASSQNPDRIYNEQFF.

Concerning this clonotype itself: A clone one base away is much larger, so this may be a read error. The chain couples TRBV29-1 to TRBJ1-5; no definite D call. CDR3 length: 13 amino acids. Trimming took 4 bases from V and 5 from J, leaving 12 bases between them. Germline values: CDR1 SQVTM, CDR2 ANQGSEA. The CDR3 reads CSVAKEGYQPQHF. DNA for the CDR3: TGCAGCGTTGCTAAGGAGGGCTATCAGCCCCAGCATTTT.

Comment on this clonotype: A read error may produce the germline difference seen at one junction end. V gene TRBV4-3 combines with J gene TRBJ2-7, with D unclear. The CDR3 is made up of 15 amino acids. The germline gives CDR1 LGHNA, CDR2 YSLEER. The CDR3, as DNA: TGCGCCAGCAGCCAAGGGATCGGAGCAGGTGACGAGCAGTGCTTC. It yields the protein CASSQGIGAGDEQCF.

Points on this clonotype: The junction and the germline gene differ at one end; a read error may be behind it. Here the CDR3 reads CAGSLRALGWHQHF. CDR3 nucleotide sequence: TGTGCCGGCAGCCTCCGGGCCCTGGGATGGCACCAGCATTTT. J is TRBJ1-5 and V is TRBV6-2 or TRBV6-3; D is undetermined. This CDR3 spans 14 amino acids. The germline CDR1 and CDR2 sequences are MNHEY and SVGEGT.

A single count supports this clonotype. The junction does not match germline at one end; this may be a read error. The V and J genes are TRBV6-6 and TRBJ2-7; TRBD1 aligns across 8 bases. The CDR3 spans 13 residues. The germline CDR1 and CDR2 sequences are MNHNY and SVGAGI (reference sequence). CDR3 nucleotides: TGTGCCAGCAACAACATCCCAGGGGGCGAGCAATACTTC. Translation: CASNNIPGGEQYF.

With regard to this clonotype: This may stem from a read error, because a much larger clone lies one nucleotide away. Lacking the conserved final phenylalanine or tryptophan, this CDR3 likely reflects a read error. V is TRBV5-1 and J is TRBJ2-1; 15 nucleotides match TRBD2. Germline CDR1 and CDR2: SGHRS and YFSETQ. V shed 0 bases, J shed 9 bases, and the junction held 1 base outside the gene matches. This CDR3 has 15 residues. In nucleotides, the CDR3 is TGCGCCAGCAGCTTGGCGGGACTAGCGGGGGGTGAGCAGTTCCTC. Protein: CASSLAGLAGGEQFL.

Turning to this clonotype: A junction boundary mismatches the germline segment, possibly from a read error. The chain recombines TRBV4-1 with TRBJ1-1; maybe TRBD1 (5 bases). The CDR3 is 16 amino acids. CDR1 and CDR2 from the germline V gene are MGHRA and YSYEKL. DNA of the CDR3: TGCGCCAGCAGCCGATCGGCCCCGGGATCGGACACTGAAGCTTTGTTT. This sequence encodes CASSRSAPGSDTEALF.

J is TRBJ1-1 and V is TRBV29-1; 7 bases are shared with TRBD1. Germline V gene sequence: CDR1 SQVTM, CDR2 ANQGSEA. V shed 4 bases and J 3 bases; nucleotides not matched to a gene: 5. The CDR3 contains 13 residues. The CDR3 nucleotides read TGCAGCGTTGGAACAGGGGAACACACTGAAGCTTTCTTT. It is translated as CSVGTGEHTEAFF.

The chain is built from TRBV11-1 and TRBJ2-7; D possibly corresponds to TRBD1 (6 bases). Germline V CDR1 and CDR2: SGHAT, FQDESV (reference sequence). CDR3 length: 14 amino acids. V lost 7 bases to trimming and J lost 6 bases, with 19 bases between them. Written as DNA, the CDR3 is TGTGCCAGCACCACGAGGCCGTTAGGGGGCGAGCAGTACTTC. Translating gives CASTTRPLGGEQYF.

About this clonotype itself: Its ends do not fully match the called genes, so a read error is possible. CDR3 DNA: TGTTCCAGCAGCACGGGACAGGGGACTTTTGAAAAACTGTTATTT. Its translation: CSSSTGQGTFEKLLF. The chain couples TRBV5-4 to TRBJ1-4; 10 nucleotides agree with TRBD1. The CDR3 has 15 residues. Germline V CDR1 and CDR2: SGHNT, YYREEE (reference sequence).

This chain joins TRBV4-2 and TRBJ2-1, with TRBD2 matching over 8 bases. Germline CDR1 LGHNA, CDR2 YNFKEQ. The CDR3 has 12 amino acids. V dropped 8 bases and J dropped 14; count of bases not matched to a gene: 11. The CDR3 coding sequence is TGTGCCAGCGGGCGGGGGGTAAATGATGAGTTCTTC. It yields the protein CASGRGVNDEFF.